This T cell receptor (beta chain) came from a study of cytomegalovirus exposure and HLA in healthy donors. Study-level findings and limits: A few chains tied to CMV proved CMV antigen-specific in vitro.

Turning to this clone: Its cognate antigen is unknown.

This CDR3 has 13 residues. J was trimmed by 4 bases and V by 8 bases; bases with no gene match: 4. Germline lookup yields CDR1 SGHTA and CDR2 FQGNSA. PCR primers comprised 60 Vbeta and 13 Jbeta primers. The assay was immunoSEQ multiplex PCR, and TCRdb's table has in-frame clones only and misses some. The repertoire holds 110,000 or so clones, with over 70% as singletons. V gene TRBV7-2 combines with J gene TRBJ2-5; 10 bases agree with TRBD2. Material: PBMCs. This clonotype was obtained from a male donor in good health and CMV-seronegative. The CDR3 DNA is TGTGCCAGCCAAATAGCGGGAGGAGAGACCCAGTACTTC. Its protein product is CASQIAGGETQYF.